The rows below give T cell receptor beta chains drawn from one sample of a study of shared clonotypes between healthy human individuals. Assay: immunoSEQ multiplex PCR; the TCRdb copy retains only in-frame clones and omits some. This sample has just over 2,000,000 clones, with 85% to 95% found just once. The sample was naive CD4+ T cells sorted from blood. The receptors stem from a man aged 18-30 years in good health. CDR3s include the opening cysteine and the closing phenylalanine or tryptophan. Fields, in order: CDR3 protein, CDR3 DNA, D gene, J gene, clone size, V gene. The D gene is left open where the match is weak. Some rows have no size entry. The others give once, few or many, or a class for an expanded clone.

cdr3_aa: CASRRAQNYGYTF
cdr3_nt: TGTGCCAGTAGGAGGGCACAGAACTATGGCTACACCTTC
d_call: -
j_call: TRBJ1-2
clone_size: -
v_call: TRBV19

cdr3_aa: CASRSGSYNSPLHF
cdr3_nt: TGTGCCAGCCGGTCGGGCTCCTATAATTCACCCCTCCACTTT
d_call: -
j_call: TRBJ1-6
clone_size: -
v_call: TRBV6-1

cdr3_aa: CAISDAGGAGEKLFF
cdr3_nt: TGTGCCATCAGCGATGCAGGGGGCGCGGGTGAAAAACTGTTTTTT
d_call: TRBD1
j_call: TRBJ1-4
clone_size: -
v_call: TRBV10-3

cdr3_aa: CASSRTDGAGSGNTIYF
cdr3_nt: TGTGCCAGCAGCCGAACCGACGGGGCCGGCTCTGGAAACACCATATATTTT
d_call: -
j_call: TRBJ1-3
clone_size: -
v_call: TRBV27

cdr3_aa: CASSPRLQTYEQYF
cdr3_nt: TGTGCCAGCAGCCCGAGACTGCAAACCTACGAGCAGTACTTC
d_call: -
j_call: TRBJ2-7
clone_size: -
v_call: TRBV6-5

cdr3_aa: CASSEGSETQYF
cdr3_nt: TGCGCCAGCAGTGAGGGCTCAGAGACCCAGTACTTC
d_call: -
j_call: TRBJ2-5
clone_size: -
v_call: TRBV10-2

cdr3_aa: CASSPTGGNGYTF
cdr3_nt: TGTGCCAGCAGTCCGACAGGGGGCAATGGCTACACCTTC
d_call: TRBD1
j_call: TRBJ1-2
clone_size: -
v_call: TRBV6-5

cdr3_aa: CASSPGTGGHNEQFF
cdr3_nt: TGTGCCAGCAGCCCCGGGACAGGGGGCCACAATGAGCAGTTCTTC
d_call: TRBD1
j_call: TRBJ2-1
clone_size: -
v_call: TRBV11-3

cdr3_aa: CASSQDRNQPQHF
cdr3_nt: TGCGCCAGCAGCCAAGACCGCAATCAGCCCCAGCATTTT
d_call: -
j_call: TRBJ1-5
clone_size: -
v_call: TRBV4-1

cdr3_aa: CASSEEAGSGNTIYF
cdr3_nt: TGTGCCAGCAGTGAAGAAGCGGGGAGCGGAAACACCATATATTTT
d_call: -
j_call: TRBJ1-3
clone_size: -
v_call: TRBV6-1

cdr3_aa: CASGRLFQDSDLSSTDTQYF
cdr3_nt: TGTGCCAGCGGTCGGTTATTCCAGGACAGCGACCTTTCTAGCACAGATACGCAGTATTTT
d_call: -
j_call: TRBJ2-3
clone_size: -
v_call: TRBV13

cdr3_aa: CASSLAQLAGVPDTQYF
cdr3_nt: TGTGCCAGCAGCTTGGCCCAATTAGCGGGAGTGCCAGATACGCAGTATTTT
d_call: TRBD2
j_call: TRBJ2-3
clone_size: -
v_call: TRBV5-4

cdr3_aa: CASSSFPAAYEQYF
cdr3_nt: TGTGCCAGCAGCTCCTTCCCGGCGGCCTACGAGCAGTACTTC
d_call: -
j_call: TRBJ2-7
clone_size: few
v_call: TRBV11-2

cdr3_aa: CASSDGAAGETQYF
cdr3_nt: TGTGCCAGCAGTGACGGGGCGGCTGGAGAGACCCAGTACTTC
d_call: -
j_call: TRBJ2-5
clone_size: -
v_call: TRBV2

cdr3_aa: CASSLDPPAANTEAFF
cdr3_nt: TGTGCCAGCAGCTTGGATCCCCCGGCAGCGAACACTGAAGCTTTCTTT
d_call: -
j_call: TRBJ1-1
clone_size: -
v_call: TRBV5-4

cdr3_aa: CAISESGRGTEAFF
cdr3_nt: TGTGCCATCAGTGAGTCTGGCAGAGGCACTGAAGCTTTCTTT
d_call: -
j_call: TRBJ1-1
clone_size: once
v_call: TRBV10-3

cdr3_aa: CASWGEQGARNYGYTF
cdr3_nt: TGCGCCAGCTGGGGGGAACAGGGGGCTCGAAACTATGGCTACACCTTC
d_call: TRBD1
j_call: TRBJ1-2
clone_size: -
v_call: TRBV10-2

cdr3_aa: CASSHASGRTEQYF
cdr3_nt: TGTGCCAGCAGCCACGCCAGCGGGAGGACCGAGCAGTACTTC
d_call: TRBD2
j_call: TRBJ2-7
clone_size: -
v_call: TRBV11-2

cdr3_aa: CASSDDRGGQPQHF
cdr3_nt: TGTGCCAGCAGCGACGACAGGGGCGGTCAGCCCCAGCATTTT
d_call: TRBD1
j_call: TRBJ1-5
clone_size: -
v_call: TRBV2

cdr3_aa: CAYQKNSGSTDTQYF
cdr3_nt: TGTGCCTACCAAAAAAATAGCGGTAGCACAGATACGCAGTATTTT
d_call: -
j_call: TRBJ2-3
clone_size: -
v_call: TRBV30

cdr3_aa: CASGEGGGATDTQYF
cdr3_nt: TGTGCCAGCGGAGAAGGCGGGGGGGCTACAGATACGCAGTATTTT
d_call: TRBD2
j_call: TRBJ2-3
clone_size: -
v_call: TRBV25-1

cdr3_aa: CASSLGTGTSNYGYTF
cdr3_nt: TGTGCCAGCAGCTTGGGTACCGGGACGTCTAACTATGGCTACACCTTC
d_call: -
j_call: TRBJ1-2
clone_size: -
v_call: TRBV5-8

cdr3_aa: CASSVGSLGQGNGYTF
cdr3_nt: TGTGCCAGCAGCGTAGGGTCCCTGGGGCAGGGCAATGGCTACACCTTC
d_call: -
j_call: TRBJ1-2
clone_size: -
v_call: TRBV9

cdr3_aa: CASSLGGDSDEQFF
cdr3_nt: TGCGCCAGCAGCCTAGGTGGGGATAGCGATGAGCAGTTCTTC
d_call: -
j_call: TRBJ2-1
clone_size: -
v_call: TRBV5-1